These 29 T cell receptor beta chains were all obtained from the same sample, sequenced in a study of memory CD4+ T cells and cytomegalovirus serostatus. This table comes from immunoSEQ multiplex PCR, and its TCRdb copy is limited to in-frame clones, with some not included. Seen here are fewer than 35,000 clones, about 78% observed once, and the top ten hold about 1%. Single viable CD3+CD4+CD8-CD45RO+ cells were sorted as the memory CD4+ T cells. Sequencing was performed on memory CD4+ T cells from blood. These receptors were collected from an adult in good health and CMV-seronegative.

V is TRBV6-1 and J is TRBJ2-7; no clear D. The CDR3 runs 15 residues. CDR1 is MNHNS, CDR2 SASEGT, per germline. V lost 2 bases to trimming and J lost 0 bases, with 11 bases between them. The CDR3 DNA follows: TGTGCCAGCAGTGAACTAGGCAGTAACTCCTACGAGCAGTACTTC. The encoded protein is CASSELGSNSYEQYF.

The chain joins TRBV18 to TRBJ2-3; 9 nucleotides match TRBD2. CDR3 length: 15 amino acids. CDR1 and CDR2 (germline): KGHSH, LQKENI. V lost 6 bases to trimming and J lost 3 bases; unmatched junction nucleotides: 7. The DNA for the CDR3 is TGTGCCAGCTCGCAACTAGCGGGTCCAACAGATACGCAGTATTTT. Its translation is CASSQLAGPTDTQYF.

This chain joins TRBV18 and TRBJ1-1, with TRBD1 as a possible D gene (6 bases). V was shortened by 6 bases and J by 7 bases, with 15 bases between the two germline ends. CDR3 length: 13 amino acids. Germline loops: CDR1 KGHSH, CDR2 LQKENI. Here the CDR3 DNA reads TGTGCCAGCTCGGGCCGGGACAAAGATGAAGCTTTCTTT. As protein: CASSGRDKDEAFF. The whole variable domain, filled in from reference TRBV18 and TRBJ1-1, reads NAGVMQNPRHLVRRRGQEARLRCSPMKGHSHVYWYRQLPEEGLKFMVYLQKENIIDESGMPKERFSAEFPKEGPSILRIQQVVRGDSAAYFCASSGRDKDEAFFGQGTRLTVV.

This chain uses TRBV7-6 with TRBJ2-2; 11 bases agree with TRBD1. The V gene end was trimmed by 7 bases and the J gene end by 8 bases; junction bases not matched to a gene: 9. Germline CDR1 reads SGHVS; CDR2 reads FNYEAQ. This CDR3 contains 15 residues. The CDR3 sequence is CASIQGTGGGGELFF. The CDR3 DNA is TGTGCCAGCATCCAGGGGACAGGGGGAGGAGGGGAGCTGTTTTTT.

The V call is TRBV11-2, the J call TRBJ2-5, with D tentatively TRBD1 (6 bases). This CDR3 region has 12 residues. The germline V gene encodes CDR1 SGHAT and CDR2 FQNNGV. The V end lost 7 bases, the J end lost 2 bases, and 8 bases lay between the germline ends. The CDR3 is CASKQGQETQYF. In DNA, the CDR3 is TGTGCCAGCAAGCAGGGGCAAGAGACCCAGTACTTC.

In this sample, this clone turned up once. The chain is built from TRBV6-1 and TRBJ1-3; D is uncertain. Trimming shortened V by 3 bases and J by 2 bases, and 5 bases separated the two germline ends. The germline gives CDR1 MNHNS, CDR2 SASEGT. The CDR3 covers 13 residues. The CDR3 reads CASSDGAGNTIYF. The CDR3 DNA sequence: TGTGCCAGCAGTGATGGGGCTGGAAACACCATATATTTT.

The gene calls are TRBV18 and TRBJ2-7, with 12 bases matching TRBD1. V gave up 5 bases and J gave up 9 bases; unmatched junction bases: 14. Germline V gene lookup returns CDR1 KGHSH and CDR2 LQKENI. The CDR3 loop spans 16 amino acids. The CDR3 reads CASSRRPGQGAPGQYF. CDR3 sequence (DNA): TGTGCCAGCTCAAGACGACCGGGACAGGGGGCACCCGGGCAGTACTTC.

The chain carries TRBV30 and TRBJ2-7; D unclear. V lost 3 bases and J 6 bases, leaving 9 bases between the germline ends. Germline CDR1 is GTSNPN and CDR2 is SVGIG (reference sequence). The CDR3 is made up of 11 amino acids. CDR3 protein: CAWSEQREQYF. The CDR3 nucleotides read TGTGCCTGGAGCGAGCAGCGCGAGCAGTACTTC.

The DNA of the CDR3 is TGTGCCAGCAGCTTAGTAGGGGGTAGACAGGGGGAGCAGTACTTC. It is translated as CASSLVGGRQGEQYF. The chain combines TRBV7-2 with TRBJ2-7; 8 bases line up with TRBD1. The CDR3 loop spans 15 amino acids. The germline gives CDR1 SGHTA, CDR2 FQGNSA. V was clipped by 1 base and J by 7 bases; unmatched bases: 9.

In the case of this clone: Compared with germline, one end of the junction differs, possibly owing to a read error. The rearrangement joins TRBV19 to TRBJ2-1, with a tentative D call TRBD2 (5 bases). The CDR3 runs to 14 residues. In germline, CDR1 is LNHDA, CDR2 SQIVND (reference sequence). The CDR3 loop is CASSIASRYNEQFF. The CDR3 DNA reads TGTGCCAGTAGCATAGCGTCTCGATACAATGAGCAGTTCTTC. Looking up the rest from reference TRBV19 and TRBJ2-1 gives the full variable domain: DGGITQSPKYLFRKEGQNVTLSCEQNLNHDAMYWYRQDPGQGLRLIYYSQIVNDFQKGDIAEGYSVSREKKESFPLTVTSAQKNPTAFYLCASSIASRYNEQFFGPGTRLTVL.

V gene TRBV27 combines with J gene TRBJ1-5; TRBD1 matches at 9 bases. This CDR3 spans 17 amino acids. Germline CDR1 reads MNHEY; CDR2 reads SMNVEV (reference sequence). V dropped 6 bases and J dropped 0; count of bases not matched to a gene: 9. CDR3 residues: CASSVTGGLYSNQPQHF. CDR3 coding DNA: TGTGCCAGCAGCGTCACAGGGGGCCTATATAGCAATCAGCCCCAGCATTTT.

The V gene is TRBV18, the J gene TRBJ2-3; D might be TRBD2 (6 bases). The CDR3 has 15 amino acids. The germline V and J ends were trimmed by 6 bases and 0 bases, with 13 bases remaining between them. Per germline, CDR1 KGHSH and CDR2 LQKENI. The CDR3 DNA sequence: TGTGCCAGCTCGCCGGACTACCTGAGCACAGATACGCAGTATTTT. It encodes CASSPDYLSTDTQYF.

The CDR3 is CASSGITDTQYF. CDR3 coding DNA: TGTGCCAGCAGCGGGATAACAGATACGCAGTATTTT. The V gene is TRBV9, the J gene TRBJ2-3; D gene uncertain. The length of the CDR3 is 12 residues. Deletions cut 3 bases from V and 3 bases from J, with 5 bases between. The germline gives CDR1 SGDLS, CDR2 YYNGEE.

J is TRBJ1-1 and V is TRBV28; TRBD1 is a possible D gene (6 bases). V lost 6 bases and J lost 5, with 13 bases in between. The CDR3 spans 13 residues. The germline CDR1 and CDR2 sequences are MDHEN and SYDVKM. CDR3 amino acids: CASRTGQWTEAFF. In nucleotides, the CDR3 is TGTGCCAGCAGAACCGGACAGTGGACTGAAGCTTTCTTT. The full variable domain, rest sourced from reference TRBV28 and TRBJ1-1, is DVKVTQSSRYLVKRTGEKVFLECVQDMDHENMFWYRQDPGLGLRLIYFSYDVKMKEKGDIPEGYSVSREKKERFSLILESASTNQTSMYLCASRTGQWTEAFFGQGTRLTVV.

The chain combines TRBV6-5 with TRBJ1-6; D may be TRBD1 (5 bases). In germline, CDR1 is MNHEY, CDR2 SVGAGI. The CDR3 contains 16 residues. V lost 2 bases to trimming and J lost 6 bases, with 14 bases between them. The CDR3: CASSYEGPLGNSPLHF. In DNA form, the CDR3 reads TGTGCCAGCAGTTACGAGGGGCCCCTTGGTAATTCACCCCTCCACTTT.

This sequence joins TRBV5-1 and TRBJ2-1; D gene unclear. Germline V gene lookup returns CDR1 SGHRS and CDR2 YFSETQ. CDR3 length: 13 residues. Trimming left V 2 bases short and J 6 bases short, with 9 bases between. The CDR3 sequence is CASSLARANEQFF. The CDR3 coding sequence is TGCGCCAGCAGCTTAGCCCGGGCCAATGAGCAGTTCTTC.

The gene calls are TRBV6-1 and TRBJ2-4, with D possibly called TRBD1 or TRBD2 (5 bases each). This CDR3 has 13 residues. The germline V gene has CDR1 MNHNS and CDR2 SASEGT. V was pared by 7 bases and J by 9 bases, with 16 bases between. The CDR3 protein is CASTELGDPIQYF. In DNA, the CDR3 is TGTGCCAGCACCGAACTGGGGGACCCCATTCAGTACTTC.

This clone was seen more than once but under ten times. CDR3 nucleotides: TGTGCCAGCAGTTTAAGCGACGTTTACAATGAGCAGTTCTTC. Translating it yields CASSLSDVYNEQFF. The V gene is TRBV28, the J gene TRBJ2-1; D gene unclear. The length of the CDR3 is 14 residues. Per germline, CDR1 MDHEN and CDR2 SYDVKM. V lost 2 bases, J lost 4 bases, and 9 bases lay in between.

The chain joins TRBV4-2 to TRBJ2-3; D remains ambiguous. Germline V gives CDR1 LGHNA, CDR2 YNFKEQ. Trimming removed 3 bases from V and 6 bases from J, with 10 bases in between. The CDR3 spans 13 residues. The CDR3 region has the DNA TGTGCCAGCAGCCAGGCATCTCGGGATACGCAGTATTTT. Protein: CASSQASRDTQYF.

Here the CDR3 reads CASSQADTQYF. CDR3 sequence (DNA): TGTGCCAGCAGCCAGGCAGATACGCAGTATTTT. The chain carries TRBV4-2 and TRBJ2-3; D call uncertain. The V end lost 3 bases, the J end lost 4 bases, and 2 bases lay between the germline ends. Germline V gives CDR1 LGHNA, CDR2 YNFKEQ. CDR3 size: 11 residues.

The rearrangement uses TRBV6-6 and TRBJ2-7; 9 nucleotides line up with TRBD2. CDR3 length: 14 residues. Losses at the gene ends were 9 bases for V and 6 bases for J; bases not matched to a gene: 12. Germline assignment: CDR1 MNHNY and CDR2 SVGAGI (reference sequence). Here the CDR3 DNA reads TGTGCCAGTCCCGGGACTAGCTTTCTCTCCGAGCAGTACTTC. This sequence encodes CASPGTSFLSEQYF.

V usage is TRBV30 and J usage is TRBJ2-5; 7 nucleotides agree with TRBD1. There are 15 residues in the CDR3. In germline, CDR1 is GTSNPN, CDR2 SVGIG (reference sequence). V shed 5 bases, J shed 4 bases, and the junction held 13 bases outside the gene matches. Here the CDR3 DNA reads TGTGCCTGGGGATTTGGACAGGCCAGGGGAGAGACCCAGTACTTC. This sequence encodes CAWGFGQARGETQYF.

The chain uses TRBV11-3 and TRBJ2-5; no firm D call. V lost 1 base and J lost 5, with 17 bases in between. Germline V lookup: CDR1 SGHNT, CDR2 YENEEA. The CDR3 covers 16 residues. CDR3 DNA sequence: TGTGCCAGCAGCTTAGTAGAGGCCCATCTTTGGGAGACCCAGTACTTC. This sequence encodes CASSLVEAHLWETQYF. Based on the CDR3 plus reference TRBV11-3 and TRBJ2-5, the full variable domain is EAGVVQSPRYKIIEKKQPVAFWCNPISGHNTLYWYLQNLGQGPELLIRYENEEAVDDSQLPKDRFSAERLKGVDSTLKIQPAELGDSAVYLCASSLVEAHLWETQYFGPGTRLLVL.

The chain links TRBV29-1 to TRBJ2-5, with 11 bases aligning to TRBD1. Trimming cost V 6 bases and J 2 bases; bases outside gene matches: 2. Germline V gene lookup returns CDR1 SQVTM and CDR2 ANQGSEA. The CDR3 is 13 amino acids. CDR3: CSVDRGPQETQYF. CDR3 bases: TGCAGCGTGGACAGGGGGCCTCAAGAGACCCAGTACTTC.

V is TRBV7-6 and J is TRBJ1-1; D call uncertain. The CDR3 runs to 14 residues. V was clipped by 2 bases and J by 1 base, with 8 bases between them. Germline assignment: CDR1 SGHVS and CDR2 FNYEAQ. The CDR3 nucleotides read TGTGCCAGCAGCTTAAAGGCTGAGAACACTGAAGCTTTCTTT. This gives the protein CASSLKAENTEAFF.

Comments on this clone: The germline gene is not matched at one end of the junction; a read error may be the cause. Other DNA variants within this sample encode the same CDR3. This chain connects TRBV7-7 to TRBJ2-1, with 13 bases lining up with TRBD2. This CDR3 contains 15 residues. Germline loops: CDR1 SSHAT, CDR2 FNYEAQ (reference sequence). The CDR3 DNA reads as TGTGCTAGCAGTTCCGGGACTAGCGGGACGAATGAGCAGTTCTTC. This encodes CASSSGTSGTNEQFF.

CDR3 coding DNA: TGTGCCAGCAGTTCTGGGACGGGGCTAGGATACACTGAAGCTTTCTTT. Protein: CASSSGTGLGYTEAFF. The V call is TRBV27, the J call TRBJ1-1, with D tentatively TRBD1 (5 bases). The CDR3 extends over 16 amino acids. The germline V gene encodes CDR1 MNHEY and CDR2 SMNVEV (reference sequence). The V end was cut by 4 bases, the J end by 3 bases, with 18 bases between.

This clone was found a few times. The chain links TRBV27 to TRBJ1-2; TRBD1 agrees at 7 bases. V shed 5 bases, J shed 4 bases, and the junction held 4 bases outside the gene matches. CDR1 is MNHEY, CDR2 SMNVEV, per germline (reference sequence). The length of the CDR3 is 13 residues. The CDR3 DNA reads as TGTGCCAGCAGTGGACAGGACACCTATGGCTACACCTTC. Protein product: CASSGQDTYGYTF.

The J gene is TRBJ2-1, the V gene TRBV11-2, with D perhaps TRBD1 (5 bases). The ends were cut back, 5 bases at V and 2 bases at J, with 7 bases in the middle. This CDR3 spans 13 amino acids. Germline CDR1 is SGHAT and CDR2 is FQNNGV. CDR3 amino acids: CASSTGTYNEQFF. CDR3 in DNA: TGTGCCAGCAGCACAGGAACCTACAATGAGCAGTTCTTC.